This T cell receptor beta chain was observed in a study of blood T cell repertoires in COVID-19. On the study more broadly: Acute-phase and convalescent COVID-19 samples originated in the United States, Italy and Spain. Sources were T cells, B-cell-depleted T cells, or PBMCs; the material itself was cDNA or gDNA.

Per germline, CDR1 LGHNA and CDR2 YSLEER. V lost 4 bases and J lost 0; bases outside the gene matches: 7. The length of the CDR3 is 16 residues. In the study's own analysis: The authors estimated nucleated cell counts from reference gene primer amplification. Repertoires were generated with immunoSEQ multiplex PCR, while TCRdb's copy carries only in-frame clones and drops some. That table gives V, J and clone size, and the DNA gave D and trimming. The top ten hold around 8% of the sample, which has roughly 300,000 clones, approximately 87% seen once. The clonotype comes from a woman aged 50 to 65 who had recovered from COVID-19. The specimen was peripheral blood. This chain connects TRBV4-3 to TRBJ2-3, with 7 bases fitting TRBD2. CDR3 DNA sequence: TGCGCCAGCAGCCTCACACCTAGCGGTAGCACAGATACGCAGTATTTT. Translated, it gives CASSLTPSGSTDTQYF.